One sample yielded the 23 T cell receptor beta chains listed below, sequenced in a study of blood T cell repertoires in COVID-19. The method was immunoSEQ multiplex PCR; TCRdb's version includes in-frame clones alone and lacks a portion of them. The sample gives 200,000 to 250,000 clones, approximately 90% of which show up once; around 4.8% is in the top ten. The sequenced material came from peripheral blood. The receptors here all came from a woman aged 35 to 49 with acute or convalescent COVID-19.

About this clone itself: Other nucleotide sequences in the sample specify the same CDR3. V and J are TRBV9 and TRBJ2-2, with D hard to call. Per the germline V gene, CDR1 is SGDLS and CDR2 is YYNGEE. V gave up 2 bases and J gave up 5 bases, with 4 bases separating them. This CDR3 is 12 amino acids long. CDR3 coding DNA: TGTGCCAGCAGCGTTAGAACCGGGGAGCTGTTTTTT. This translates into CASSVRTGELFF.

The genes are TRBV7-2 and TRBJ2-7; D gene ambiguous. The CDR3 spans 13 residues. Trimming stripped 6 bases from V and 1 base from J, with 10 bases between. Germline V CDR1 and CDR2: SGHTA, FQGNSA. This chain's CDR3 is CASSFDISYEQYV. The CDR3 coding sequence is TGTGCCAGCAGTTTCGACATATCCTACGAGCAGTACGTC.

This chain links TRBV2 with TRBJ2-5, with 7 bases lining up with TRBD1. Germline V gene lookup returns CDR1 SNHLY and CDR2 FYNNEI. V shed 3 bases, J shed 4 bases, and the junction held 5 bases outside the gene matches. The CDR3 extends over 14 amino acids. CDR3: CASSDNRGSETQYF. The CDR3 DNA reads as TGTGCCAGCAGTGACAACAGGGGTTCAGAGACCCAGTACTTC.

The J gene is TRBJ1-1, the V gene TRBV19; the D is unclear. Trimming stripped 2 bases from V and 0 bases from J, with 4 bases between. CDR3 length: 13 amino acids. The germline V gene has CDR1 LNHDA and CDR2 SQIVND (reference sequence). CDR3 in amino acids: CASSIHLNTEAFF. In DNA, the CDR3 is TGTGCCAGTAGTATACATCTGAACACTGAAGCTTTCTTT.

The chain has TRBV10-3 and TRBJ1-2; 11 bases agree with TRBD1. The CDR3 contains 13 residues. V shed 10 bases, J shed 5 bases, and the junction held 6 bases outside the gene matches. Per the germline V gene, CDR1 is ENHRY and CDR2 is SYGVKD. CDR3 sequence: CATRTGGAYGYTF. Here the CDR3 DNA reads TGTGCCACTCGGACAGGGGGCGCGTATGGCTACACCTTC.

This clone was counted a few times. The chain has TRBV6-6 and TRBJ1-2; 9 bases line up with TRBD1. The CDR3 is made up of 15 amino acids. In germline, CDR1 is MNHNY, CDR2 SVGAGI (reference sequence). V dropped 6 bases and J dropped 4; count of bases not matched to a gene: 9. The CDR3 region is CASSPDRGEIYGYTF. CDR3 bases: TGTGCCAGCAGCCCCGACAGGGGGGAAATCTATGGCTACACCTTC.

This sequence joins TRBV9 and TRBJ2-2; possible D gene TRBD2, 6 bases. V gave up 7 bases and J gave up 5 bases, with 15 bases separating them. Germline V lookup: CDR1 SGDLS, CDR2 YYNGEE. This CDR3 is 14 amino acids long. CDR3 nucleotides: TGTGCCAGCGGGTCTGGCGGGGTGACCGGGGAGCTGTTTTTT. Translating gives CASGSGGVTGELFF.

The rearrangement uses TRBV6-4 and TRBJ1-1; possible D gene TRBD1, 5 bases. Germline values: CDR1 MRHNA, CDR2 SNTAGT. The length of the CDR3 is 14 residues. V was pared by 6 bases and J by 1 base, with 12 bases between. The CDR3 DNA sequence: TGTGCCAGCAGCGCCTCGGGGGGGAACACTGAAGCTTTCTTT. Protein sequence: CASSASGGNTEAFF.

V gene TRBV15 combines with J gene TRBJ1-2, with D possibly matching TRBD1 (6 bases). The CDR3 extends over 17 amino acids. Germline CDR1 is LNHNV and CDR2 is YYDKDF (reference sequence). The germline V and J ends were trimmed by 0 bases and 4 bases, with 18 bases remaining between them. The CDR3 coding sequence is TGTGCCACCAGCAGAGATCGAGTCAGGGGCGTAGGCTATGGCTACACCTTC. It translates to CATSRDRVRGVGYGYTF.

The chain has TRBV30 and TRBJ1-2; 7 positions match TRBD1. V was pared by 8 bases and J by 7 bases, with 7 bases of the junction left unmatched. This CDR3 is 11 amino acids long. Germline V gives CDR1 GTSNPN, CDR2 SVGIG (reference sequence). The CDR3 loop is CAGRDRGGYTF. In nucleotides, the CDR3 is TGTGCCGGCCGGGACAGAGGTGGCTACACCTTC.

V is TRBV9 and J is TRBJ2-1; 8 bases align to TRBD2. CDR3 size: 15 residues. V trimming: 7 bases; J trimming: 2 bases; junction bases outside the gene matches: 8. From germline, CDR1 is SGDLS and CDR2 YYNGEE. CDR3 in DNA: TGTGCCAGCGACGGGGGGGCCGGAGCCTACAATGAGCAGTTCTTC. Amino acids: CASDGGAGAYNEQFF.

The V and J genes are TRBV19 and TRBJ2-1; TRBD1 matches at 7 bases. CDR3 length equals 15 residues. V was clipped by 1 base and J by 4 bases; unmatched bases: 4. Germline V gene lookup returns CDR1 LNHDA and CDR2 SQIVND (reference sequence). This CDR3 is CASSIGGQTYNEQFF. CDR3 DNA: TGTGCCAGTAGTATAGGGGGACAGACATACAATGAGCAGTTCTTC.

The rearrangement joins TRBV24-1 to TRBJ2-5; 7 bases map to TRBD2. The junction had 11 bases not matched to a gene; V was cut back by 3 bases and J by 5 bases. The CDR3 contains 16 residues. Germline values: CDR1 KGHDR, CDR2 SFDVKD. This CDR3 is CATSDTVGEGYETQYF. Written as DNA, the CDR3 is TGTGCCACCAGTGATACCGTTGGGGAGGGCTATGAGACCCAGTACTTC.

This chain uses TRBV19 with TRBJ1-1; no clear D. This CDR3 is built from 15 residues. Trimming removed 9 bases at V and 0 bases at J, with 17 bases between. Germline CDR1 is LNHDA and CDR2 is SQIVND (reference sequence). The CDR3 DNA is TGTGCCAGCCTGAAGCGGGAAGGCATGAACACTGAAGCTTTCTTT. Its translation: CASLKREGMNTEAFF.

The CDR3 loop is CASSYNPSSYEQYV. CDR3 sequence (DNA): TGTGCCAGCAGTTATAACCCGAGCTCCTACGAGCAGTACGTC. V and J are TRBV6-6 and TRBJ2-7; D unclear. This CDR3 has 14 residues. The V gene lost 3 bases and the J gene lost 0 bases, with 9 bases spanning the gap. Germline CDR1 reads MNHNY; CDR2 reads SVGAGI (reference sequence).

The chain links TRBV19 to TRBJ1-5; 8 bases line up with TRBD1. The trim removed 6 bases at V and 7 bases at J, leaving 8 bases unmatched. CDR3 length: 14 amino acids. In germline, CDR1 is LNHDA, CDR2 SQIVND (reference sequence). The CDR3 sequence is CASRRQGITQPQHF. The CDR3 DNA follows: TGTGCCAGTAGGCGACAGGGGATTACACAGCCCCAGCATTTT.

CDR3 nucleotides: TGTGCCAGCAGCTTACTAGCGGGGGGGCTCACCGGGGAGCTGTTTTTT. Protein sequence: CASSLLAGGLTGELFF. V is TRBV7-3 and J is TRBJ2-2; 12 bases are a match to TRBD2. The germline V gene encodes CDR1 SGHTA and CDR2 FQGTGA. The V gene end was trimmed by 2 bases and the J gene end by 4 bases; junction bases not matched to a gene: 2. The CDR3 is 16 amino acids.

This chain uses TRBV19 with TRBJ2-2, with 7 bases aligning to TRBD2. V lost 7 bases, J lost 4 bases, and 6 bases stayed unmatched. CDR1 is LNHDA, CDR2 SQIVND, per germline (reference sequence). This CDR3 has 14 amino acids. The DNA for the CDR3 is TGTGCCAGTAAATGGGGGGGGAGCACCGGGGAGCTGTTTTTT. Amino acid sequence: CASKWGGSTGELFF.

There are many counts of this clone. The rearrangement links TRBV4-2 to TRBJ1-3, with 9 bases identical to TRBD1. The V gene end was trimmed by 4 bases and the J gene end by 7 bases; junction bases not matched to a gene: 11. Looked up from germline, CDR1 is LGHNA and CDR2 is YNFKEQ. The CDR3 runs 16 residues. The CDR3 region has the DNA TGTGCCAGCAGCCGCGGGGAAGGACAGGGGCTTAACACCATATATTTT. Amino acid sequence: CASSRGEGQGLNTIYF.

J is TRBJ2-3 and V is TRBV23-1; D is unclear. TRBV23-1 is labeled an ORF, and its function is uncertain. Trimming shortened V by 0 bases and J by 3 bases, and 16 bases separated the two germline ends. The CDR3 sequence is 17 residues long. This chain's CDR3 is CASSQSRQKKWTDTQYF. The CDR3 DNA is TGCGCCAGCAGTCAATCGAGGCAGAAGAAGTGGACAGATACGCAGTATTTT.

The CDR3 nucleotides are TGTGCCAGCAGAGAGGACTCCCCCTATGGCTACACCTTC. This encodes CASREDSPYGYTF. The genes are TRBV2 and TRBJ1-2; D not resolved. Germline-derived CDR1 and CDR2 are SNHLY and FYNNEI. The CDR3 has 13 amino acids. Trimming took off 6 bases at V and 4 bases at J, with 12 bases between the two ends.

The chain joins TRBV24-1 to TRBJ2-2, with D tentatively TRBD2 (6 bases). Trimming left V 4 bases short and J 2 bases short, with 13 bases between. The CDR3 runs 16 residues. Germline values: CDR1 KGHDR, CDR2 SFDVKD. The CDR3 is CATSEPGLGNTGELFF. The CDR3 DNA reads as TGTGCCACCAGTGAACCGGGACTGGGTAACACCGGGGAGCTGTTTTTT.

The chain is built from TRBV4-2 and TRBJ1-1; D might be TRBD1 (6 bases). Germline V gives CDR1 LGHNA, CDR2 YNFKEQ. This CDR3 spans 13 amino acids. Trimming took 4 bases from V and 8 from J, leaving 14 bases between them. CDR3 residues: CASSRVGTGEAFF. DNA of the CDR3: TGTGCCAGCAGCCGGGTGGGTACAGGGGAAGCTTTCTTT.